This TCR beta chain is drawn from a study of cytomegalovirus exposure and HLA in healthy donors. Trimming pared 3 bases from V and 7 bases from J, leaving 10 bases between. CDR1 is SNHLY, CDR2 FYNNEI, per germline. The CDR3 spans 14 residues. The primer mix had 60 Vbeta and 13 Jbeta primers. Assay used: immunoSEQ multiplex PCR; TCRdb lists only in-frame clones, some missing. Its listing shows about 39,000 clones. Comments on this clone: Its antigen is unknown. Other nucleotide sequences in the sample specify the same CDR3.

Study-wide points: Later genetic work tied a missense DCLRE1C variant to beta-chain V and J trimming. Analysis was performed later, and it showed HLA-associated TCR beta chains to be more clonally expanded than equally common others. In a later analysis, several top co-occurrence clusters appeared linked to parvovirus B19, influenza, CMV and Epstein-Barr virus.

V gene TRBV2 combines with J gene TRBJ1-6, with D possibly matching TRBD1 (5 bases). The TCR comes from a male donor in good health and CMV-seronegative. The sample consisted of PBMCs. CDR3 sequence: CASSDAGSNSPLHF. CDR3 coding DNA: TGTGCCAGCAGTGACGCAGGGTCGAATTCACCCCTCCACTTT. Together with reference TRBV2 and TRBJ1-6, the CDR3 gives the full variable domain: EPEVTQTPSHQVTQMGQEVILRCVPISNHLYFYWYRQILGQKVEFLVSFYNNEISEKSEIFDDQFSVERPDGSNFTLKIRSTKLEDSAMYFCASSDAGSNSPLHFGNGTRLTVT.